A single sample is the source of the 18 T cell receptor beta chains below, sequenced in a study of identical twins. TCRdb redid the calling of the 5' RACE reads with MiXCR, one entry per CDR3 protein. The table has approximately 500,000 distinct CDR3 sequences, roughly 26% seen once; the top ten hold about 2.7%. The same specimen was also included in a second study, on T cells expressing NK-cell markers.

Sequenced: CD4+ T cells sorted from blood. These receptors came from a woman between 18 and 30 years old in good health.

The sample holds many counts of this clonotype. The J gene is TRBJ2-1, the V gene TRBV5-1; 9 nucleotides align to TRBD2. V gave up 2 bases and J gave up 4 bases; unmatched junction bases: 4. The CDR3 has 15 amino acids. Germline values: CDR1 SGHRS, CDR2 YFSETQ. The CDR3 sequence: CASSFPSGKYNEQFF. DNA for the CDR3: TGCGCCAGCAGCTTCCCTAGCGGGAAGTACAATGAGCAGTTCTTC.

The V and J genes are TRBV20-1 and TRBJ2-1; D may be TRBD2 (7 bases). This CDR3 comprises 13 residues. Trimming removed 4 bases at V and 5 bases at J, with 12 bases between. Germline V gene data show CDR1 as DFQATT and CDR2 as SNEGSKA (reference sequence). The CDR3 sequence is CSANDGGHNEQFF. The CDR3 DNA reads TGCAGTGCTAACGACGGGGGGCACAATGAGCAGTTCTTC.

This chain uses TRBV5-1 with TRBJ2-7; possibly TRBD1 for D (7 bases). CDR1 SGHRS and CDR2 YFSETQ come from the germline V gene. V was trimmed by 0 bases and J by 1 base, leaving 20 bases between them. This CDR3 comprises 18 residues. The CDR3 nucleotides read TGCGCCAGCAGCTTGGGACTGACAGGGCGGGGAGATTCCTACGAGCAGTACTTC. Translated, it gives CASSLGLTGRGDSYEQYF.

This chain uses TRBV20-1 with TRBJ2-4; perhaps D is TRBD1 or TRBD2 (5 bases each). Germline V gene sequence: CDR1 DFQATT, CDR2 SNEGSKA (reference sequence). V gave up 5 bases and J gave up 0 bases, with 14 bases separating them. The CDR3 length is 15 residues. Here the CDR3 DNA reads TGCAGTGCTCGCCTTGGGGCGGGAGCCAAAAACATTCAGTACTTC. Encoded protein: CSARLGAGAKNIQYF.

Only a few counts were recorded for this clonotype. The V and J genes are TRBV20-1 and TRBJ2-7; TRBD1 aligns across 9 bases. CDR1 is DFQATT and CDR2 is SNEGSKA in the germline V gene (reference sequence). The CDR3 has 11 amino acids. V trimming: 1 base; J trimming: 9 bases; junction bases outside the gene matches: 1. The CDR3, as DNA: TGCAGTGCTAGAGCGGACAGGGGGCAGTACTTC. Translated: CSARADRGQYF.

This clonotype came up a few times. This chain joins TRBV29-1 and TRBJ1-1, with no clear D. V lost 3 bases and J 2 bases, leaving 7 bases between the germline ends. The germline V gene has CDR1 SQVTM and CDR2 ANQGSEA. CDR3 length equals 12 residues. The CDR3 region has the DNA TGCAGCGTTGATAGTAGTAACACTGAAGCTTTCTTT. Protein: CSVDSSNTEAFF.

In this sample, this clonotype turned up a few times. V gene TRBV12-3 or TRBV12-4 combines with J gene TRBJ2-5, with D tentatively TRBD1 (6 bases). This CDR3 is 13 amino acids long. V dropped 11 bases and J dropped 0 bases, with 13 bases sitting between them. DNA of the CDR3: TGTGCCGTCAGCCAGGGGTACCAAGAGACCCAGTACTTC. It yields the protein CAVSQGYQETQYF.

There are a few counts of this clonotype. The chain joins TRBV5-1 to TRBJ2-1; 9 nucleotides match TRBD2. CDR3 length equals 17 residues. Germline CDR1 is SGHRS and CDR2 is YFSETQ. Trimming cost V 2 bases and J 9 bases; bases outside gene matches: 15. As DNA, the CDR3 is TGCGCCAGCAGCTTCCTACGTCGGCTAGCGGGGAGGGGTGAGCAGTTCTTC. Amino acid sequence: CASSFLRRLAGRGEQFF.

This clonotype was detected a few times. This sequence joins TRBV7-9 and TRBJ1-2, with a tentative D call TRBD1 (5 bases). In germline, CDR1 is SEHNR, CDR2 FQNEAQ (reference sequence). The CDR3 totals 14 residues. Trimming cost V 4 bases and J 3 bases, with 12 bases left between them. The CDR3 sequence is CASSSGTAYYGYTF. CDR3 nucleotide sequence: TGTGCCAGCAGCTCAGGGACCGCCTACTATGGCTACACCTTC.

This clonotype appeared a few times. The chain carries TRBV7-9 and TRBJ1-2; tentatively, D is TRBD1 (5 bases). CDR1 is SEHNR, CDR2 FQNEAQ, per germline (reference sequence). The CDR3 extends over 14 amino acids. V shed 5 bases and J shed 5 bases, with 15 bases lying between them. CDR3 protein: CASSIDSNSYGYTF. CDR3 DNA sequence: TGTGCCAGCAGCATCGACAGTAACTCGTATGGCTACACCTTC.

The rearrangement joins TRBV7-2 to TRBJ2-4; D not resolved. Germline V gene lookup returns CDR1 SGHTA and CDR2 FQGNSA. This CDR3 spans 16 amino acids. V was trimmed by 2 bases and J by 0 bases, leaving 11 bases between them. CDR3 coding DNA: TGTGCCAGCAGCTTATCTGCGGCCCTAGCCAAAAACATTCAGTACTTC. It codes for CASSLSAALAKNIQYF.

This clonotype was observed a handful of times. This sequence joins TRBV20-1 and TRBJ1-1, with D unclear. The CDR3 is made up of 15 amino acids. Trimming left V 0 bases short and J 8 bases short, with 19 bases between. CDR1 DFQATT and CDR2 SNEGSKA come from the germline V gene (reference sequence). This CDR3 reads CSARESGRGLFEAFF. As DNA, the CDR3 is TGCAGTGCTAGAGAGTCCGGACGAGGTTTATTCGAAGCTTTCTTT.

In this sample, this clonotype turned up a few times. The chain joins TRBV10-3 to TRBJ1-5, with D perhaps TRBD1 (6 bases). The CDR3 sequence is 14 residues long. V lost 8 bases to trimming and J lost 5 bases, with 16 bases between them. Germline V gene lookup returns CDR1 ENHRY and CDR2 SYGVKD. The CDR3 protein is CAIAEDQGHQPQHF. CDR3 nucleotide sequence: TGTGCCATCGCTGAAGACCAGGGGCATCAGCCCCAGCATTTT.

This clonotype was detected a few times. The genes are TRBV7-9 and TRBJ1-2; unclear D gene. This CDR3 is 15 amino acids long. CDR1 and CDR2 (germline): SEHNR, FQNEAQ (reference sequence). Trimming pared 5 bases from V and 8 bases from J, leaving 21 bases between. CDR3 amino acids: CASSPRSQAEGGYTF. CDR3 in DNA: TGTGCCAGCAGCCCAAGAAGCCAGGCTGAGGGAGGCTACACCTTC.

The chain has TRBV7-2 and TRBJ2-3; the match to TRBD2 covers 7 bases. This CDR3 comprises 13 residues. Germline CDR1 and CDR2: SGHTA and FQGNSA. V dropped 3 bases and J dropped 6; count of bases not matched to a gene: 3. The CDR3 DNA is TGTGCCAGCAGCTTGTCGGGGGGTGATACGCAGTATTTT. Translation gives CASSLSGGDTQYF.

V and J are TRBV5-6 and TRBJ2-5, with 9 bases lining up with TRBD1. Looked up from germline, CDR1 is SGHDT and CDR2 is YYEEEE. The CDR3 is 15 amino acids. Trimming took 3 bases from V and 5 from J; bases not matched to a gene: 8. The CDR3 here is CASSSSTGGFETQYF. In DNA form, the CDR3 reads TGTGCCAGCAGCTCGAGCACAGGGGGCTTTGAGACCCAGTACTTC.

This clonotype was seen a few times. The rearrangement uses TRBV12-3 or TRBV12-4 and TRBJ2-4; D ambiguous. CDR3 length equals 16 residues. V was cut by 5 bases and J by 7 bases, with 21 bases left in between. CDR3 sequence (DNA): TGTGCCAGCAGTCTCTACGGACGGGTTCCCGCTAACATTCAGTACTTC. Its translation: CASSLYGRVPANIQYF.

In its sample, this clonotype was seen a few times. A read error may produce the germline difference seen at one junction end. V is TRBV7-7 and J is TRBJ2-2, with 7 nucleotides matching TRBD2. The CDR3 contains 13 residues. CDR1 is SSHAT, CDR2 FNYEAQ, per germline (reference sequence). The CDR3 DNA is TGTGCTAGCAGCCCTTTAGCGGGCGGGGAGCTGTTTTTT. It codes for CASSPLAGGELFF.